The count of the clone carrying this T cell receptor beta chain is one. PCR was performed a second time for roughly 7 to 11 cycles using a sample-barcoded 5' primer and a J-beta primer mix. In TCRdb, the 5' RACE reads were re-called with MiXCR into one record per CDR3 protein. Here the sample spans roughly 500,000 distinct CDR3 sequences, roughly a quarter being singletons. V lost 2 bases and J 7 bases, leaving 6 bases between the germline ends. CDR1 and CDR2 from the germline V gene are MGHRA and YSYEKL. CDR3 length equals 13 residues. The data were taken from a study of blood T cells in healthy people across ages.

The specimen was blood. The gene calls are TRBV4-1 and TRBJ1-6, with unresolved D. This receptor was identified in a woman between 65 and 79 years old in good health. The CDR3 DNA follows: TGCGCCAGCAGCCAACCGCAGAATTCACCCCTCCACTTT. It encodes CASSQPQNSPLHF.